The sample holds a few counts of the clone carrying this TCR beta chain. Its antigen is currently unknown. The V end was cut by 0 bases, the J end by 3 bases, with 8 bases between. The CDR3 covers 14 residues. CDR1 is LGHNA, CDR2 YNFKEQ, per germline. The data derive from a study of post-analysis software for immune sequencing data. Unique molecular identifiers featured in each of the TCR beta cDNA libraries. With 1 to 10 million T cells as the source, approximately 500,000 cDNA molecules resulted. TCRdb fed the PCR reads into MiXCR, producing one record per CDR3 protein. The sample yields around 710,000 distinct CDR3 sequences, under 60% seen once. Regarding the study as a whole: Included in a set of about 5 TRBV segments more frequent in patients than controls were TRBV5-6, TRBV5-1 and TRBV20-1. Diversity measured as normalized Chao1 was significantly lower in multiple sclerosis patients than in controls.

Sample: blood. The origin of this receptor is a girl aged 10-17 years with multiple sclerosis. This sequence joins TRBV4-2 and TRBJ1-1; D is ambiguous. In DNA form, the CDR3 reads TGTGCCAGCAGCCAAGATCCCCGGGACACTGAAGCTTTCTTT. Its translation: CASSQDPRDTEAFF.